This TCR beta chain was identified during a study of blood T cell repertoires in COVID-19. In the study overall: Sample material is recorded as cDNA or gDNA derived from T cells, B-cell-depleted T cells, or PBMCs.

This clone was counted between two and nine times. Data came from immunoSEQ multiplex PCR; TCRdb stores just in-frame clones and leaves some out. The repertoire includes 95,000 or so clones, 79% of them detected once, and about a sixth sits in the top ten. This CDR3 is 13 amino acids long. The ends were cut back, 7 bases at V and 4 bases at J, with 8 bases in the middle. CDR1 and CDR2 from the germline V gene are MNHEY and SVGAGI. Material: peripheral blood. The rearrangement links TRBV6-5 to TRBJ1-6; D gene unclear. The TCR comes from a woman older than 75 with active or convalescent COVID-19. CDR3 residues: CASKWAYNSPLHF. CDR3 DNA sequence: TGTGCCAGCAAGTGGGCGTATAATTCACCCCTCCACTTT.